Below are 21 T cell receptor beta chains sequenced from a single sample in a study of post-analysis software for immune sequencing data. The library was made from cDNA and included unique molecular identifiers. TCRdb ran MiXCR on the PCR reads and lists one entry per CDR3 protein. The table includes approximately 460,000 distinct CDR3 sequences, roughly 45% detected once. Points from the study as a whole: TRBV5-6, TRBV5-1 and TRBV20-1 were among five TRBV segments more frequent in patients than controls.

These receptors' antigens are unknown. Input material: blood. These receptors were taken from a girl under 18 with multiple sclerosis.

This clonotype has at least ten counts. This rearrangement joins TRBV7-3 to TRBJ2-5; TRBD2 aligns across 11 bases. The CDR3 totals 14 residues. Looked up from germline, CDR1 is SGHTA and CDR2 is FQGTGA. V lost 3 bases to trimming and J lost 3 bases; unmatched junction nucleotides: 0. The CDR3 nucleotides are TGTGCCAGCAGCTTGACTAGCGGGGAAGAGACCCAGTACTTC. Translation: CASSLTSGEETQYF.

This clonotype has just a few counts. The rearrangement uses TRBV28 and TRBJ2-7; perhaps TRBD1 as D (5 bases). In germline, CDR1 is MDHEN, CDR2 SYDVKM. Trimming took off 10 bases at V and 3 bases at J, with 19 bases between the two ends. The CDR3 has 14 amino acids. The CDR3 DNA follows: TGTGCCACCGCTCCGCCGGACACTTTCTACGAGCAGTACTTC. Residues: CATAPPDTFYEQYF. The full variable domain, completed using reference TRBV28 and TRBJ2-7, is DVKVTQSSRYLVKRTGEKVFLECVQDMDHENMFWYRQDPGLGLRLIYFSYDVKMKEKGDIPEGYSVSREKKERFSLILESASTNQTSMYLCATAPPDTFYEQYFGPGTRLTVT.

This chain uses TRBV25-1 with TRBJ2-1, with TRBD1 matching 8 bases. The CDR3 sequence is 16 residues long. V trimming: 3 bases; J trimming: 7 bases; junction bases outside the gene matches: 11. The germline V gene encodes CDR1 MGHDK and CDR2 SYGVNS. CDR3 sequence: CASSDFGRGHANEQFF. The CDR3 DNA sequence: TGTGCCAGCAGTGATTTTGGCAGGGGGCATGCGAATGAGCAGTTCTTC.

This clonotype was counted between two and nine times. The chain employs TRBV20-1 and TRBJ2-1, with D maybe TRBD2 (6 bases). The V end lost 3 bases, the J end lost 6 bases, and 21 bases lay between the germline ends. CDR3 length: 16 amino acids. Germline values: CDR1 DFQATT, CDR2 SNEGSKA (reference sequence). CDR3 loop: CSARARGRERGNEQFF. CDR3 sequence (DNA): TGCAGTGCTAGGGCGAGGGGACGGGAGAGGGGCAATGAGCAGTTCTTC.

The chain couples TRBV28 to TRBJ1-6; D not resolved. With 7 bases removed from V and 6 bases from J, the gap between germline ends came to 13 bases. The length of the CDR3 is 14 residues. Germline V gives CDR1 MDHEN, CDR2 SYDVKM. This CDR3 reads CASISGSGNSPLHF. In nucleotides, the CDR3 is TGTGCCAGCATAAGCGGGTCCGGTAATTCACCCCTCCACTTT.

The genes are TRBV20-1 and TRBJ2-1; 9 positions match TRBD2. CDR1 DFQATT and CDR2 SNEGSKA come from the germline V gene (reference sequence). J gave up 7 bases and V 0 bases, and 10 bases lay outside the gene matches. This CDR3 region has 16 residues. The CDR3 region has the DNA TGCAGTGCTAGAGATGACAGGAGCGGGAGGTTTAATGAGCAGTTCTTC. Translated, it gives CSARDDRSGRFNEQFF.

Only a few counts were recorded for this clonotype. CDR3 nucleotide sequence: TGTGCCACCAGCAGCCACAGGGAGACCTACGAGCAGTACTTC. Its protein is CATSSHRETYEQYF. The chain joins TRBV15 to TRBJ2-7; weak D call: TRBD1 (6 bases). Germline CDR1 is LNHNV and CDR2 is YYDKDF (reference sequence). The CDR3 totals 14 residues. V was cut by 3 bases and J by 2 bases, with 11 bases left in between.

This chain links TRBV3-1 with TRBJ2-5; no firm D call. Germline V gene lookup returns CDR1 LGHDT and CDR2 YNNKEL (reference sequence). Trimming stripped 0 bases from V and 5 bases from J, with 13 bases between. The CDR3 is 15 amino acids. The CDR3 protein is CASSQDIPRRETQYF. CDR3 coding DNA: TGTGCCAGCAGCCAAGACATCCCACGTAGGGAGACCCAGTACTTC.

This chain uses TRBV5-1 with TRBJ2-2; D gene unclear. Germline loops: CDR1 SGHRS, CDR2 YFSETQ. V gave up 0 bases and J gave up 2 bases, with 8 bases separating them. This CDR3 is built from 15 residues. This CDR3 is CASSLDGVNTGELFF. The CDR3 nucleotides are TGCGCCAGCAGCTTGGATGGCGTTAACACCGGGGAGCTGTTTTTT.

This clonotype came up a few times. The chain uses TRBV2 and TRBJ1-2; maybe TRBD1 (6 bases). V was trimmed by 8 bases and J by 2 bases, leaving 15 bases between them. The CDR3 sequence is 14 residues long. From germline, CDR1 is SNHLY and CDR2 FYNNEI. CDR3 in amino acids: CASGGDTRNYGYTF. CDR3 DNA sequence: TGTGCCAGCGGGGGGGACACCCGGAACTATGGCTACACCTTC.

This chain uses TRBV20-1 with TRBJ1-1; D might be TRBD1 (6 bases). The CDR3 spans 16 residues. The ends were cut back, 1 base at V and 1 base at J, with 16 bases in the middle. The germline CDR1 and CDR2 sequences are DFQATT and SNEGSKA (reference sequence). CDR3 amino acids: CSARAGHRAQNTEAFF. In DNA, the CDR3 is TGCAGTGCTAGAGCGGGGCACAGGGCCCAGAACACTGAAGCTTTCTTT.

The J gene is TRBJ1-5, the V gene TRBV20-1, with unresolved D. V lost 2 bases to trimming and J lost 1 base, with 3 bases between them. The CDR3 runs to 12 residues. Per germline, CDR1 DFQATT and CDR2 SNEGSKA (reference sequence). Here the CDR3 DNA reads TGCAGTGCTAGACCCAGCAATCAGCCCCAGCATTTT. Its translation is CSARPSNQPQHF.

Relative to its sample, this clonotype is medium-sized. The rearrangement links TRBV28 to TRBJ2-1; D unclear. The CDR3 totals 15 residues. CDR1 and CDR2 (germline): MDHEN, SYDVKM. With 1 base removed from V and 1 base from J, the gap between germline ends came to 8 bases. The CDR3 here is CASSLFPLSYNEQFF. CDR3 DNA: TGTGCCAGCAGTTTATTCCCATTATCCTACAATGAGCAGTTCTTC.

This clonotype was seen once. The chain uses TRBV12-3 or TRBV12-4 and TRBJ1-5; 8 bases are a match to TRBD1. V lost 7 bases to trimming and J lost 5 bases; unmatched junction nucleotides: 10. The CDR3 runs to 15 residues. The chain's CDR3 is CASTEDREGYQPQHF. DNA of the CDR3: TGTGCCAGCACCGAGGACAGGGAAGGCTATCAGCCCCAGCATTTT.

This clonotype was seen more than once but under ten times. The genes are TRBV20-1 and TRBJ1-2, with 8 nucleotides matching TRBD1. The CDR3 length is 16 residues. Germline values: CDR1 DFQATT, CDR2 SNEGSKA (reference sequence). Losses at the gene ends were 0 bases for V and 5 bases for J; bases not matched to a gene: 11. Here the CDR3 DNA reads TGCAGTGCTAGAGATGAAGGCAGGGGGCGCGGGTATGGCTACACCTTC. The encoded protein is CSARDEGRGRGYGYTF.

This clonotype was detected only a few times. V is TRBV12-3 or TRBV12-4 and J is TRBJ2-7; 7 bases match TRBD2. V was clipped by 6 bases and J by 8 bases; unmatched bases: 7. This CDR3 spans 12 amino acids. The CDR3 nucleotides are TGTGCCAGCAGCCCGGGGGGTAGCAAGCAGTACTTC. Its protein product is CASSPGGSKQYF.

This clonotype was counted once. This rearrangement joins TRBV7-9 to TRBJ1-1; unclear D gene. V lost 4 bases to trimming and J lost 2 bases, with 5 bases between them. This CDR3 region has 12 residues. The germline V gene has CDR1 SEHNR and CDR2 FQNEAQ (reference sequence). The CDR3 DNA follows: TGTGCCAGCAGCTCTACCAACACTGAAGCTTTCTTT. Its protein is CASSSTNTEAFF.

The chain carries TRBV11-1 and TRBJ2-5; D remains ambiguous. The ends were cut back, 1 base at V and 2 bases at J, with 11 bases in the middle. The CDR3 consists of 15 residues. Per germline, CDR1 SGHAT and CDR2 FQDESV (reference sequence). The CDR3 region is CASSLGRNYQETQYF. The CDR3 region has the DNA TGTGCCAGCAGCTTAGGACGGAACTATCAAGAGACCCAGTACTTC.

The V and J genes are TRBV29-1 and TRBJ2-5; perhaps D is TRBD1 or TRBD2 (5 bases each). The end of the DNA aligns better with TRBJ2-7, so the J call may be wrong. Germline-derived CDR1 and CDR2 are SQVTM and ANQGSEA. The CDR3 length is 16 residues. CDR3 in DNA: TGCAGCGTTGAAGATGGTAAGGGCTCGGGACCAAACGAGCAGTACTTC. Translated, it gives CSVEDGKGSGPNEQYF.

The chain joins TRBV6-1 to TRBJ1-2, with 8 bases aligning to TRBD1. The CDR3 runs 15 residues. Germline V gene sequence: CDR1 MNHNS, CDR2 SASEGT. V was pared by 5 bases and J by 4 bases, with 9 bases of the junction left unmatched. The CDR3 sequence is CASSPEQGDGYGYTF. CDR3 bases: TGTGCCAGCAGTCCAGAACAGGGGGATGGCTATGGCTACACCTTC.

A few counts support this clonotype. V usage is TRBV12-3 or TRBV12-4 and J usage is TRBJ2-7; 9 nucleotides align to TRBD1. There are 17 residues in the CDR3. Trimming removed 5 bases from V and 4 bases from J; junction bases left unmatched: 15. The CDR3 coding sequence is TGTGCCAGCAGTCTTACAGGGGGCCCGTGGGCCCTTTACGAGCAGTACTTC. Translating it yields CASSLTGGPWALYEQYF.